This TCR beta chain was retrieved from a study of CD8+ T cells in alopecia areata. It was cDNA, reverse transcribed from extracted RNA, that served as the sequencing template. TCRdb's copy holds only in-frame clones and misses some; the assay was immunoSEQ multiplex PCR. The sample contains 200,000 to 250,000 clones, 50% to 65% of which appear only once. This clone was seen more than once but under ten times. This CDR3 is also generated by other DNA sequences in the sample. The TCR comes from a human donor with alopecia areata. The input for sequencing was CD4+ T cells sorted from blood, taken at week 0.

The CDR3, as DNA: TGTGCCTGGAGTGTACAAGAGGATCAGCCCCAGCATTTT. This encodes CAWSVQEDQPQHF. The rearrangement uses TRBV30 and TRBJ1-5; D remains unclear. CDR3 length equals 13 residues. Germline loops: CDR1 GTSNPN, CDR2 SVGIG (reference sequence). With 0 bases removed from V and 5 bases from J, the gap between germline ends came to 8 bases.